Following are 26 T cell receptor beta chains from one sample sequenced in a study of T cell changes during pregnancy in multiple sclerosis (dated by TCRdb to the late 2010s). Library preparation employed the immunoSEQ multiplex PCR assay. The clones in this table, taken by TCRdb from immuneACCESS, are in-frame only. Not every clone is retained; where verified, under half of the shortfall comes from an unresolved V gene, and the cause of the rest is unknown. The sample table contains 40,000 or so clones; only one count was recorded for over 75% of them. Around 3.9% of the sample is in the top ten clones. The sample consisted of CD8+ T cells from peripheral blood mononuclear cells, taken in the first trimester of pregnancy. The receptors stem from a female donor with multiple sclerosis, enrolled in a pregnancy study.

This clone came up many times. This chain uses TRBV6-1 with TRBJ2-1; 7 nucleotides agree with TRBD2. The J segment lost 4 bases and the V segment lost 4 bases, leaving 4 bases of the junction unmatched. Germline-derived CDR1 and CDR2 are MNHNS and SASEGT. This CDR3 is built from 14 residues. CDR3 nucleotides: TGTGCCAGCAGTGCGGCTAGCGGTTACAATGAGCAGTTCTTC. This gives the protein CASSAASGYNEQFF.

V is TRBV19 and J is TRBJ1-1, with D uncertain. From germline, CDR1 is LNHDA and CDR2 SQIVND (reference sequence). Trimming shortened V by 3 bases and J by 0 bases, and 5 bases separated the two germline ends. The CDR3 is 13 amino acids. The CDR3 sequence is CASSMALNTEAFF. CDR3 in DNA: TGTGCCAGTAGTATGGCCCTGAACACTGAAGCTTTCTTT.

The chain carries TRBV6-5 and TRBJ2-7; D gene uncertain. This CDR3 comprises 10 residues. CDR1 is MNHEY and CDR2 is SVGAGI in the germline V gene. V lost 8 bases and J lost 4, with 6 bases in between. CDR3 region: CASGRYEQYF. The CDR3 DNA follows: TGTGCCAGCGGCCGATACGAGCAGTACTTC.

The chain links TRBV27 to TRBJ1-2; no clear D gene. V was pared by 6 bases and J by 2 bases, with 13 bases between. The CDR3 consists of 14 residues. Germline CDR1 MNHEY, CDR2 SMNVEV (reference sequence). The CDR3: CASSPPGGNYGYTF. CDR3 DNA: TGTGCCAGCAGCCCGCCGGGAGGGAACTATGGCTACACCTTC.

The chain employs TRBV4-2 and TRBJ1-4; D possibly corresponds to TRBD1 (5 bases). Germline V gives CDR1 LGHNA, CDR2 YNFKEQ. This CDR3 comprises 18 residues. Trimming removed 4 bases at V and 5 bases at J, with 23 bases between. The CDR3 nucleotides are TGTGCCAGCAGCCCACCAGGCCAGGGAGGGGAACTAAATGAAAAACTGTTTTTT. This codes for CASSPPGQGGELNEKLFF.

The chain has TRBV7-2 and TRBJ2-7, with D perhaps TRBD1 (6 bases). V lost 5 bases and J 0 bases, leaving 14 bases between the germline ends. In germline, CDR1 is SGHTA, CDR2 FQGNSA. The CDR3 has 15 residues. CDR3 bases: TGTGCCAGCAGCGCAAACCGGGACACCTCCTACGAGCAGTACTTC. Translation gives CASSANRDTSYEQYF.

The chain joins TRBV7-9 to TRBJ1-2; TRBD1 might be the D (5 bases). From germline, CDR1 is SEHNR and CDR2 FQNEAQ (reference sequence). The CDR3 spans 14 residues. V was clipped by 4 bases and J by 8 bases, with 17 bases between them. Here the CDR3 DNA reads TGTGCCAGCAGCTCCTTATTCCAAAAGGGGGGCTACACCTTC. Protein product: CASSSLFQKGGYTF.

This rearrangement joins TRBV4-3 to TRBJ2-3, with 8 bases fitting TRBD2. V shed 4 bases and J 0 bases; nucleotides not matched to a gene: 3. The V gene's germline CDR1 is LGHNA and CDR2 YSLEER. This CDR3 contains 15 residues. The CDR3 bases are TGCGCCAGCAGCCTAAGCGGGGGAAGCACAGATACGCAGTATTTT. Translating gives CASSLSGGSTDTQYF.

The genes are TRBV2 and TRBJ2-1; D ambiguous. The CDR3 is made up of 14 amino acids. Germline assignment: CDR1 SNHLY and CDR2 FYNNEI. V gave up 6 bases and J gave up 0 bases, with 9 bases separating them. In nucleotides, the CDR3 is TGTGCCAGCAGGCGGAGTAGCTCCTACAATGAGCAGTTCTTC. Its translation is CASRRSSSYNEQFF. Full variable domain (missing parts from reference TRBV2 and TRBJ2-1): EPEVTQTPSHQVTQMGQEVILRCVPISNHLYFYWYRQILGQKVEFLVSFYNNEISEKSEIFDDQFSVERPDGSNFTLKIRSTKLEDSAMYFCASRRSSSYNEQFFGPGTRLTVL.

This rearrangement joins TRBV7-2 to TRBJ1-6; TRBD1 agrees at 7 bases. CDR3 size: 14 residues. With 5 bases clipped from V and 9 bases from J, the junction kept 7 bases outside the gene matches. Germline V gene sequence: CDR1 SGHTA, CDR2 FQGNSA. CDR3 residues: CASSLGTASSPLHF. DNA of the CDR3: TGTGCCAGCAGCCTAGGGACAGCCTCTTCACCCCTCCACTTT.

The chain joins TRBV27 to TRBJ1-1; 8 positions agree with TRBD1. Germline V gene sequence: CDR1 MNHEY, CDR2 SMNVEV (reference sequence). Unmatched junction bases numbered 6, after V lost 0 bases and J lost 6 bases. CDR3 length equals 15 residues. The CDR3: CASSLSGQGGAEAFF. The CDR3 DNA is TGTGCCAGCAGTTTATCTGGACAGGGTGGTGCTGAAGCTTTCTTT.

This clone came up once. CDR3 nucleotides: TGTGCCAGCAGCCCCCAAGACCCGAGGTACCAAGAGACCCAGTACTTC. Encoded protein: CASSPQDPRYQETQYF. The V call is TRBV7-9, the J call TRBJ2-5, with D hard to call. The CDR3 contains 16 residues. With 5 bases removed from V and 0 bases from J, the gap between germline ends came to 16 bases. Germline CDR1 and CDR2: SEHNR and FQNEAQ (reference sequence).

This clone appeared once. The V call is TRBV4-3, the J call TRBJ1-2; D gene unclear. Germline CDR1 and CDR2: LGHNA and YSLEER. CDR3 length equals 15 residues. Trimming shortened V by 0 bases and J by 6 bases, and 14 bases separated the two germline ends. The CDR3 sequence is CASSQDNEGANGYTF. The CDR3, as DNA: TGCGCCAGCAGCCAAGATAATGAGGGAGCAAATGGCTACACCTTC.

The chain carries TRBV6-1 and TRBJ2-3, with D maybe TRBD2 (6 bases). CDR3 length: 14 residues. V lost 4 bases and J lost 0, with 8 bases in between. Germline V lookup: CDR1 MNHNS, CDR2 SASEGT. The CDR3 sequence is CASSAGTSTDTQYF. In DNA, the CDR3 is TGTGCCAGCAGTGCCGGGACTAGCACAGATACGCAGTATTTT.

The gene calls are TRBV14 and TRBJ2-5; D is unresolved. V lost 2 bases and J lost 3, with 4 bases in between. Per germline, CDR1 SGHDN and CDR2 FVKESK. The CDR3 spans 12 residues. CDR3 protein: CASSQFKETQYF. The CDR3 bases are TGTGCCAGCAGCCAATTCAAAGAGACCCAGTACTTC.

The chain carries TRBV19 and TRBJ1-3; D remains unclear. The germline V gene encodes CDR1 LNHDA and CDR2 SQIVND (reference sequence). The V and J ends lost 6 bases and 8 bases respectively, with 8 bases between them. The CDR3 totals 11 residues. CDR3 protein: CASSWGDTIYF. CDR3 DNA sequence: TGTGCCAGTAGCTGGGGAGACACCATATATTTT.

The chain recombines TRBV7-2 with TRBJ2-7; 9 nucleotides align to TRBD1. V was pared by 4 bases and J by 2 bases, with 6 bases of the junction left unmatched. Germline V CDR1 and CDR2: SGHTA, FQGNSA. CDR3 length: 15 amino acids. The CDR3 sequence: CASSSGQGLPYEQYF. The CDR3 region has the DNA TGTGCCAGCAGCTCAGGACAGGGGTTACCCTACGAGCAGTACTTC.

This clone has just one count. The rearrangement joins TRBV27 to TRBJ2-7; D perhaps matches TRBD1 (5 bases). The germline V gene has CDR1 MNHEY and CDR2 SMNVEV (reference sequence). The ends were cut back, 6 bases at V and 0 bases at J, with 9 bases in the middle. The CDR3 covers 13 residues. The CDR3 DNA reads TGTGCCAGCAGCCTACAGGTCTCCTACGAGCAGTACTTC. This translates into CASSLQVSYEQYF.

The chain carries TRBV7-2 and TRBJ1-5; possibly TRBD1 for D (6 bases). The germline V gene encodes CDR1 SGHTA and CDR2 FQGNSA. The CDR3 has 13 amino acids. Trimming shortened V by 5 bases and J by 9 bases, and 14 bases separated the two germline ends. This CDR3 is CASSAGQIRPQHF. The CDR3 bases are TGTGCCAGCAGCGCTGGACAGATCAGGCCCCAGCATTTT.

The chain joins TRBV5-5 to TRBJ2-7; 12 bases align to TRBD1. Germline V gene lookup returns CDR1 SGHKS and CDR2 YYEKEE (reference sequence). This CDR3 spans 18 amino acids. Trimming removed 4 bases from V and 0 bases from J; junction bases left unmatched: 11. The CDR3 DNA follows: TGTGCCAGCAGCCAGGCGGGGACAGGGGGCGCGAGCTCCTACGAGCAGTACTTC. As protein: CASSQAGTGGASSYEQYF.

This clone has only a few counts. The chain is built from TRBV11-2 and TRBJ1-1, with TRBD1 matching 8 bases. The CDR3 extends over 14 amino acids. Germline CDR1 reads SGHAT; CDR2 reads FQNNGV. The junction had 4 bases not matched to a gene; V was cut back by 5 bases and J by 2 bases. CDR3 loop: CASSPGTGNTEAFF. The CDR3 DNA follows: TGTGCCAGCAGCCCCGGGACAGGCAACACTGAAGCTTTCTTT. The whole variable domain, filled in from reference TRBV11-2 and TRBJ1-1, reads EAGVAQSPRYKIIEKRQSVAFWCNPISGHATLYWYQQILGQGPKLLIQFQNNGVVDDSQLPKDRFSAERLKGVDSTLKIQPAKLEDSAVYLCASSPGTGNTEAFFGQGTRLTVV.

The chain has TRBV6-4 and TRBJ2-3, with 7 bases identical to TRBD2. Germline CDR1 and CDR2: MRHNA and SNTAGT. The CDR3 spans 14 residues. V lost 2 bases to trimming and J lost 5 bases; unmatched junction nucleotides: 4. CDR3 sequence: CASSDATGGDTQYF. CDR3 sequence (DNA): TGTGCCAGCAGTGACGCGACGGGGGGAGATACGCAGTATTTT.

The chain links TRBV18 to TRBJ1-2, with a weak D call TRBD1 (5 bases). CDR1 and CDR2 (germline): KGHSH, LQKENI. This CDR3 has 14 amino acids. The ends were cut back, 3 bases at V and 0 bases at J, with 8 bases in the middle. In DNA form, the CDR3 reads TGTGCCAGCTCACCCGGGGGGGCTAACTATGGCTACACCTTC. Translated: CASSPGGANYGYTF.

The V call is TRBV9, the J call TRBJ2-1; D is perhaps TRBD1 (6 bases). The V gene lost 0 bases and the J gene lost 7 bases, with 11 bases spanning the gap. Germline V gene lookup returns CDR1 SGDLS and CDR2 YYNGEE. The length of the CDR3 is 14 residues. The CDR3 DNA reads TGTGCCAGCAGCGTAGAGGACAGATTAAATGAGCAGTTCTTC. The encoded protein is CASSVEDRLNEQFF.

This clone is judged medium-sized (0.01 to 0.1%). The sample contains more than one DNA sequence encoding this CDR3. The chain links TRBV4-2 to TRBJ2-7, with 8 bases matching TRBD2. Germline values: CDR1 LGHNA, CDR2 YNFKEQ. The ends lost 2 bases at V and 1 base at J; junction bases unmatched: 4. CDR3 length: 15 residues. CDR3 in amino acids: CASSQSRGGSYEQYF. The CDR3 nucleotides read TGTGCCAGCAGCCAAAGTCGGGGGGGATCCTACGAGCAGTACTTC.

The rearrangement links TRBV13 to TRBJ1-6; D possibly corresponds to TRBD1 (5 bases). This CDR3 contains 13 residues. Trimming pared 5 bases from V and 7 bases from J, leaving 9 bases between. Looked up from germline, CDR1 is PRHDT and CDR2 is FYEKMQ (reference sequence). As DNA, the CDR3 is TGTGCCAGCAGCAAGACAGCAAATTCACCCCTCCACTTT. It yields the protein CASSKTANSPLHF.